These 24 T cell receptor beta chains share one sample of origin, sequenced in a study of shared clonotypes between healthy human individuals. Assay used: immunoSEQ multiplex PCR; TCRdb lists only in-frame clones, some missing. The table records more than 1 million clones, about four fifths of them present only once. The specimen was memory CD4+ T cells from PBMCs. Subset defined: CD45RA-negative fraction. These receptors all come from a man younger than 35 in good health. Some clones in this sample may be carry-over from other donors' samples.

This chain connects TRBV7-8 to TRBJ2-1; D is ambiguous. CDR1 and CDR2 from the germline V gene are SGHVS and FQNEAQ. V was pared by 0 bases and J by 0 bases, with 3 bases between. The CDR3 sequence is 14 residues long. The CDR3 reads CASSLAISYNEQFF. For the CDR3, the DNA is TGTGCCAGCAGCTTAGCGATCTCCTACAATGAGCAGTTCTTC.

With respect to this clone: Relative to the germline gene, one junction end is altered; a read error may explain this. The V call is TRBV5-1, the J call TRBJ2-5; TRBD2 aligns across 14 bases. This CDR3 region has 16 residues. Looked up from germline, CDR1 is SGHRS and CDR2 is YFSETQ. CDR3 residues: CASCLGLAGVTETQYF. The CDR3 nucleotides read TGCGCCAGCTGCTTGGGACTAGCGGGAGTTACGGAGACCCAGTACTTC.

Only one count was recorded for this clone. The genes are TRBV10-2 and TRBJ2-6; perhaps D is TRBD1 or TRBD2 (5 bases each). V lost 8 bases, J lost 0 bases, and 14 bases lay in between. CDR1 is WSHSY, CDR2 SAAADI, per germline. The CDR3 is 16 residues long. The CDR3 sequence is CASRDGRSSGANVLTF. The DNA for the CDR3 is TGCGCCAGCCGGGACGGCAGAAGCTCTGGGGCCAACGTCCTGACTTTC.

This clone was seen once. The chain combines TRBV11-2 with TRBJ1-3; TRBD1 matches 7 bases. Germline-derived CDR1 and CDR2 are SGHAT and FQNNGV. This CDR3 is 16 amino acids long. The V gene end was trimmed by 6 bases and the J gene end by 0 bases; junction bases not matched to a gene: 8. CDR3 region: CASREIQGSSGNTIYF. The CDR3 DNA follows: TGTGCCAGCAGGGAGATACAGGGGAGCTCTGGAAACACCATATATTTT.

The gene calls are TRBV21-1 and TRBJ1-2. TRBV21-1 constitutes a pseudogene. The CDR3 is made up of 14 amino acids. In nucleotides, the CDR3 is TGTGCCAGCAGCAATTCTTACTCGTCCAATGGCTACACCTTC. Protein: CASSNSYSSNGYTF.

The J gene is TRBJ2-2, the V gene TRBV5-1; D might be TRBD1 (8 bases). CDR3 length: 15 residues. V shed 3 bases and J shed 6 bases, with 15 bases lying between them. CDR1 is SGHRS and CDR2 is YFSETQ in the germline V gene. The CDR3 sequence: CASSSRTGRAGELFF. In DNA, the CDR3 is TGCGCCAGCAGCTCCCGGACAGGGAGGGCCGGGGAGCTGTTTTTT.

This CDR3 reads CASRIGHLYGYTF. The CDR3 nucleotides read TGTGCCAGCAGGATCGGACACCTCTATGGCTACACCTTC. J is TRBJ1-2 and V is TRBV28; D is possibly TRBD1 (5 bases). From germline, CDR1 is MDHEN and CDR2 SYDVKM. The CDR3 has 13 amino acids. The ends were cut back, 6 bases at V and 4 bases at J, with 12 bases in the middle.

For this clone: This may be a read error: a much more frequent sequence differs by one nucleotide. The chain has TRBV7-2 and TRBJ1-2, with D hard to call. V gave up 2 bases and J gave up 3 bases, with 4 bases separating them. Germline V gene sequence: CDR1 SGHTA, CDR2 FQGNSA. The CDR3 length is 12 residues. As DNA, the CDR3 is TGTGCCAGCAGCTTAAACGACTATGGCTACACCTTC. It specifies CASSLNDYGYTF.

The chain links TRBV20-1 to TRBJ2-1, with D uncertain. This CDR3 is 11 amino acids long. CDR1 is DFQATT and CDR2 is SNEGSKA in the germline V gene (reference sequence). With 4 bases removed from V and 6 bases from J, the gap between germline ends came to 7 bases. CDR3 in DNA: TGCAGTGCTACGAAATCCAATGAGCAGTTCTTC. It codes for CSATKSNEQFF.

The gene calls are TRBV27 and TRBJ2-3; 12 bases fit TRBD2. The germline gives CDR1 MNHEY, CDR2 SMNVEV (reference sequence). V lost 1 base to trimming and J lost 3 bases; unmatched junction nucleotides: 11. CDR3 length: 19 residues. The CDR3 bases are TGTGCCAGCAGTTTATTCGGACTAGCGGGGACGAGTGGAACAGATACGCAGTATTTT. Protein sequence: CASSLFGLAGTSGTDTQYF.

The chain combines TRBV28 with TRBJ2-4; TRBD2 might be the D (6 bases). The V gene's germline CDR1 is MDHEN and CDR2 SYDVKM. Between the trimmed V and J ends, which lost 4 bases and 1 base, there was a span of 20 bases. The CDR3 consists of 18 residues. CDR3 coding DNA: TGTGCCAGCAGTTCCCACGGGAGCGGAGGTGGGGCCAAAAACATTCAGTACTTC. Translated: CASSSHGSGGGAKNIQYF.

The chain is built from TRBV4-2 and TRBJ1-2; a weak D match, TRBD1 (5 bases). CDR3 size: 14 residues. V shed 2 bases and J shed 7 bases, with 14 bases lying between them. The germline gives CDR1 LGHNA, CDR2 YNFKEQ. The CDR3 nucleotides are TGTGCCAGCAGCCAATCTGGAACGGGGGGTGGCTACACCTTC. Protein: CASSQSGTGGGYTF.

The rearrangement joins TRBV29-1 to TRBJ2-5, with a tentative D call TRBD2 (7 bases). The CDR3 has 12 residues. Germline values: CDR1 SQVTM, CDR2 ANQGSEA. The CDR3 region is CGGGAGQETQYF. CDR3 sequence (DNA): TGCGGAGGGGGGGCAGGGCAAGAGACCCAGTACTTC.

This chain links TRBV28 with TRBJ1-5; the match to TRBD1 covers 7 bases. The germline V gene encodes CDR1 MDHEN and CDR2 SYDVKM. V lost 5 bases, J lost 1 base, and 5 bases stayed unmatched. CDR3 length: 15 amino acids. CDR3 loop: CASSPWTGSNQPQHF. As DNA, the CDR3 is TGTGCCAGCAGTCCGTGGACAGGAAGCAATCAGCCCCAGCATTTT.

The rearrangement joins TRBV4-1 to TRBJ2-2, with D possibly being TRBD1 (6 bases). Germline V gene sequence: CDR1 MGHRA, CDR2 YSYEKL. The CDR3 is 18 residues long. V was cut by 4 bases and J by 3 bases, with 21 bases left in between. In nucleotides, the CDR3 is TGCGCCAGCAGCCGGGGGCAGGGACGGACCCGGGACACCGGGGAGCTGTTTTTT. This translates into CASSRGQGRTRDTGELFF.

Of note for this clone: A single base is all that separates this from a far larger clone, so a read error is likely. Because it lacks the conserved phenylalanine or tryptophan at the end, this CDR3 is likely a read error. The chain carries TRBV30 and TRBJ1-2; D possibly corresponds to TRBD1 (5 bases). Trimming cost V 4 bases and J 3 bases, with 18 bases left between them. The V gene's germline CDR1 is GTSNPN and CDR2 SVGIG (reference sequence). The length of the CDR3 is 15 residues. The CDR3: CAWNVLWGFDYGYTL. The CDR3 coding sequence is TGTGCCTGGAATGTACTCTGGGGGTTCGACTATGGCTACACCCTC.

The chain couples TRBV18 to TRBJ2-1; D may be TRBD2 (6 bases). V lost 3 bases and J 7 bases, leaving 16 bases between the germline ends. There are 15 residues in the CDR3. The germline gives CDR1 KGHSH, CDR2 LQKENI. CDR3 amino acids: CASSPLNGGLNEQFF. In nucleotides, the CDR3 is TGTGCCAGCTCACCGCTGAACGGGGGTTTGAATGAGCAGTTCTTC.

The CDR3 DNA sequence: TGTGCCAGCAGTTGGCTAGAGTGGAGTCCCGGGGAGCTGTTTTTT. Protein product: CASSWLEWSPGELFF. The chain is built from TRBV28 and TRBJ2-2; D not resolved. CDR3 size: 15 residues. Per germline, CDR1 MDHEN and CDR2 SYDVKM. Trimming stripped 4 bases from V and 6 bases from J, with 15 bases between.

V is TRBV5-1 and J is TRBJ2-3; D is unresolved. CDR1 is SGHRS, CDR2 YFSETQ, per germline. The ends were cut back, 7 bases at V and 3 bases at J, with 21 bases in the middle. The CDR3 spans 16 residues. CDR3 sequence (DNA): TGCGCCAGCCATCCGAGGCTCTCAACATGGACAGATACGCAGTATTTT. It translates to CASHPRLSTWTDTQYF.

The chain uses TRBV5-1 and TRBJ1-3; D ambiguous. This CDR3 has 15 residues. The ends were cut back, 2 bases at V and 0 bases at J, with 9 bases in the middle. The germline CDR1 and CDR2 sequences are SGHRS and YFSETQ. The DNA for the CDR3 is TGCGCCAGCAGCTTTGGCGCGGCCTCTGGAAACACCATATATTTT. It encodes CASSFGAASGNTIYF.

This chain links TRBV18 with TRBJ1-1; D not resolved. Trimming shortened V by 3 bases and J by 2 bases, and 10 bases separated the two germline ends. Germline V CDR1 and CDR2: KGHSH, LQKENI. The CDR3 extends over 14 amino acids. Here the CDR3 DNA reads TGTGCCAGCTCACCCCTGACGCAAAACACTGAAGCTTTCTTT. It encodes CASSPLTQNTEAFF.

As for this clone: This same CDR3 is encoded by further DNA sequences in the sample. The genes are TRBV9 and TRBJ2-5; D is unclear. This CDR3 is built from 13 residues. The ends were cut back, 0 bases at V and 2 bases at J, with 5 bases in the middle. Germline V gene lookup returns CDR1 SGDLS and CDR2 YYNGEE. CDR3 coding DNA: TGTGCCAGCAGCGTAGACCGGCAAGAGACCCAGTACTTC. Its protein is CASSVDRQETQYF.

This clone was recorded at least ten times. The chain uses TRBV7-9 and TRBJ1-5; TRBD1 matches 7 bases. The CDR3 totals 17 residues. CDR1 is SEHNR, CDR2 FQNEAQ, per germline (reference sequence). Trimming at V came to 5 bases and at J to 0 bases, leaving 10 bases not matched to a gene. CDR3 residues: CASSRGAGGYSNQPQHF. The CDR3, as DNA: TGTGCCAGCAGCCGGGGAGCAGGGGGTTATAGCAATCAGCCCCAGCATTTT.

The J gene is TRBJ2-5, the V gene TRBV2; 8 bases align to TRBD1. Looked up from germline, CDR1 is SNHLY and CDR2 is FYNNEI. Unmatched junction bases numbered 13, after V lost 7 bases and J lost 9 bases. The CDR3 totals 14 residues. The CDR3: CASISDRANGAQYF. The CDR3 region has the DNA TGTGCCAGCATATCGGACAGGGCCAACGGGGCCCAGTACTTC.